Each of the 26 T cell receptor beta chains below was sequenced from the same sample in a study of CD8 T cells in Susac syndrome. After extraction with the RNeasy kit, about 0.45 to 1 ug of the RNA was reverse transcribed using random hexamers. TCRdb re-called the immunoSEQ multiplex PCR reads through MiXCR, storing one row per CDR3 protein. Altogether about 180,000 distinct CDR3 sequences are present, 90% to 95% being singletons, with the ten largest covering about 0.15%. Sequences were obtained from CD8+ T cells from PBMCs. These receptors all come from a human donor with multiple sclerosis.

The V call is TRBV6-5, the J call TRBJ1-1; TRBD1 agrees at 7 bases. With 8 bases clipped from V and 3 bases from J, the junction kept 6 bases outside the gene matches. The CDR3 has 13 amino acids. Germline V gives CDR1 MNHEY, CDR2 SVGAGI. The CDR3 nucleotides are TGTGCCAGCGCAGGGGACAGTCACACTGAAGCTTTCTTT. Its translation is CASAGDSHTEAFF.

This clonotype was recorded only once. The chain recombines TRBV3-1 with TRBJ2-7; 10 bases line up with TRBD2. Germline-derived CDR1 and CDR2 are LGHDT and YNNKEL (reference sequence). CDR3 length equals 15 residues. V shed 5 bases and J 2 bases; nucleotides not matched to a gene: 6. DNA of the CDR3: TGTGCCAGCAGCTTTACGGGACTAGCGACCTACGAGCAGTACTTC. Its protein product is CASSFTGLATYEQYF.

In its sample, this clonotype was seen a few times. The rearrangement joins TRBV18 to TRBJ2-7; D is tentatively TRBD1 or TRBD2 (5 bases each). V was cut by 1 base and J by 1 base, with 5 bases left in between. Germline V gene lookup returns CDR1 KGHSH and CDR2 LQKENI. The CDR3 covers 13 residues. The CDR3 region is CASSPRGSYEQYF. DNA of the CDR3: TGTGCCAGCTCACCACGGGGGTCCTACGAGCAGTACTTC.

This clonotype was counted only a few times. CDR3 nucleotide sequence: TGCAGCGTTGGTAGAGACACCGGGGAGCTGTTTTTT. This sequence encodes CSVGRDTGELFF. The rearrangement uses TRBV29-1 and TRBJ2-2; no definite D call. CDR3 length equals 12 residues. Germline loops: CDR1 SQVTM, CDR2 ANQGSEA. Trimming took 4 bases from V and 3 from J, leaving 6 bases between them.

The chain has TRBV27 and TRBJ1-2; D not certain. Germline V gives CDR1 MNHEY, CDR2 SMNVEV (reference sequence). V was clipped by 6 bases and J by 1 base, with 9 bases between them. This CDR3 has 13 residues. CDR3 sequence: CASRPNLNYGYTF. CDR3 sequence (DNA): TGTGCCAGCAGACCTAACCTTAACTATGGCTACACCTTC.

The chain has TRBV9 and TRBJ2-1, with 12 positions matching TRBD2. J gave up 6 bases and V 4 bases, and 8 bases lay outside the gene matches. The CDR3 consists of 16 residues. From germline, CDR1 is SGDLS and CDR2 YYNGEE. The CDR3 region has the DNA TGTGCCAGCAGCCAGCCTACTAGCGGGAGGATCAATGAGCAGTTCTTC. As protein: CASSQPTSGRINEQFF. The variable domain in full, completed from reference TRBV9 and TRBJ2-1, reads DSGVTQTPKHLITATGQRVTLRCSPRSGDLSVYWYQQSLDQGLQFLIQYYNGEERAKGNILERFSAQQFPDLHSELNLSSLELGDSALYFCASSQPTSGRINEQFFGPGTRLTVL.

The chain combines TRBV4-1 with TRBJ2-5; D not resolved. V was shortened by 1 base and J by 4 bases, with 10 bases between the two germline ends. The germline gives CDR1 MGHRA, CDR2 YSYEKL. This CDR3 has 14 residues. CDR3 nucleotides: TGCGCCAGCAGCCAAGTTGCCATTCGAGAGACCCAGTACTTC. This codes for CASSQVAIRETQYF.

Only one count was recorded for this clonotype. The chain has TRBV2 and TRBJ2-1; D might be TRBD1 or TRBD2, each matching 5 bases. The CDR3 consists of 18 residues. The V end was cut by 4 bases, the J end by 0 bases, with 19 bases between. The germline gives CDR1 SNHLY, CDR2 FYNNEI. DNA of the CDR3: TGTGCCAGCAGTGGTGGCGGCCCGGGGCGGATCTCCTACAATGAGCAGTTCTTC. Its translation: CASSGGGPGRISYNEQFF.

This chain's CDR3 is CSAPSGGRFTDTQYF. CDR3 nucleotides: TGCAGTGCTCCAAGCGGGGGCCGATTCACAGATACGCAGTATTTT. The chain is built from TRBV20-1 and TRBJ2-3, with 8 bases lining up with TRBD2. The CDR3 contains 15 residues. Germline CDR1 reads DFQATT; CDR2 reads SNEGSKA (reference sequence). V was clipped by 5 bases and J by 2 bases; unmatched bases: 9.

The V call is TRBV12-3 or TRBV12-4, the J call TRBJ2-7; tentatively, D is TRBD1 or TRBD2 (6 bases each). Between the trimmed V and J ends, which lost 9 bases and 3 bases, there was a span of 18 bases. The CDR3 loop spans 14 amino acids. This chain's CDR3 is CASSPRGGYYEQYF. CDR3 coding DNA: TGTGCCAGTTCCCCTCGAGGGGGGTACTACGAGCAGTACTTC.

DNA of the CDR3: TGCAGTGCTAGAAGGCGGGGGGTGAGCTACGAGCAGTACTTC. This sequence encodes CSARRRGVSYEQYF. The chain uses TRBV20-1 and TRBJ2-7, with 8 bases fitting TRBD2. The J segment lost 3 bases and the V segment lost 2 bases, leaving 6 bases of the junction unmatched. This CDR3 region has 14 residues. Germline assignment: CDR1 DFQATT and CDR2 SNEGSKA (reference sequence).

The V call is TRBV29-1, the J call TRBJ1-1; D is uncertain. This CDR3 is 12 amino acids long. CDR1 SQVTM and CDR2 ANQGSEA come from the germline V gene. Trimming took off 8 bases at V and 1 base at J, with 11 bases between the two ends. The chain's CDR3 is CSTEGGNTEAFF. The CDR3, as DNA: TGCAGCACCGAAGGAGGGAACACTGAAGCTTTCTTT.

The J gene is TRBJ2-1, the V gene TRBV13; D unclear. This CDR3 region has 13 residues. The V gene lost 0 bases and the J gene lost 14 bases, with 14 bases spanning the gap. Germline-derived CDR1 and CDR2 are PRHDT and FYEKMQ (reference sequence). CDR3 coding DNA: TGTGCCAGCAGCTTAGGGGTCGGCAATTCCGAGTTCTTC. Protein sequence: CASSLGVGNSEFF.

J is TRBJ2-1 and V is TRBV9; the match to TRBD1 covers 7 bases. CDR3 size: 16 residues. Germline V gene lookup returns CDR1 SGDLS and CDR2 YYNGEE. V lost 4 bases, J lost 5 bases, and 12 bases stayed unmatched. The chain's CDR3 is CASSLRSDRRNNEQFF. In DNA, the CDR3 is TGTGCCAGCAGCCTCAGGTCGGACAGGAGGAACAATGAGCAGTTCTTC.

This clonotype was counted a single time. The J gene is TRBJ2-7, the V gene TRBV4-2; TRBD2 agrees at 13 bases. Losses at the gene ends were 4 bases for V and 5 bases for J; bases not matched to a gene: 8. Germline V gives CDR1 LGHNA, CDR2 YNFKEQ. The CDR3 runs to 16 residues. CDR3 residues: CASSPLGTSGTHEQYF. Here the CDR3 DNA reads TGTGCCAGCAGCCCCCTGGGGACTAGCGGGACCCACGAGCAGTACTTC.

The chain has TRBV2 and TRBJ2-3; D gene uncertain. V was trimmed by 2 bases and J by 3 bases, leaving 15 bases between them. The CDR3 totals 16 residues. From germline, CDR1 is SNHLY and CDR2 FYNNEI. CDR3 coding DNA: TGTGCCAGCAGTGAATCTGTGGGCCTTGAGACAGATACGCAGTATTTT. This encodes CASSESVGLETDTQYF.

This clonotype was detected a few times. This sequence joins TRBV7-6 and TRBJ2-3, with TRBD2 identical over 10 bases. The length of the CDR3 is 16 residues. Germline trimming cut 1 base from V and 0 bases from J; bases unmatched to any gene: 1. The V gene's germline CDR1 is SGHVS and CDR2 FNYEAQ. CDR3 loop: CASSLGTSGSTDTQYF. DNA of the CDR3: TGTGCCAGCAGCTTAGGGACTAGCGGTAGCACAGATACGCAGTATTTT.

This sequence joins TRBV28 and TRBJ2-1; TRBD1 might be the D (5 bases). Trimming pared 3 bases from V and 13 bases from J, leaving 10 bases between. The CDR3 runs 11 residues. In germline, CDR1 is MDHEN, CDR2 SYDVKM. CDR3 DNA: TGTGCCAGCAGTTTTGGGGCTAGACAGTTCTTC. Protein product: CASSFGARQFF.

The chain couples TRBV9 to TRBJ2-1, with a tentative D call TRBD1 (5 bases). The ends were cut back, 0 bases at V and 5 bases at J, with 12 bases in the middle. There are 15 residues in the CDR3. Per germline, CDR1 SGDLS and CDR2 YYNGEE. The CDR3 region has the DNA TGTGCCAGCAGCGTAGAAGGGGCTTACGACAATGAGCAGTTCTTC. This gives the protein CASSVEGAYDNEQFF.

A few counts support this clonotype. This sequence joins TRBV5-6 and TRBJ2-5; no firm D call. Germline CDR1 reads SGHDT; CDR2 reads YYEEEE. The V end was cut by 2 bases, the J end by 5 bases, with 4 bases between. The CDR3 is 11 amino acids. This CDR3 is CASSLRETQYF. As DNA, the CDR3 is TGTGCCAGCAGCTTAAGGGAGACCCAGTACTTC.

This rearrangement joins TRBV29-1 to TRBJ1-2; D uncertain. This CDR3 contains 11 residues. Germline loops: CDR1 SQVTM, CDR2 ANQGSEA. The CDR3 region has the DNA TGCACCCACGAGGGAGGAGCTGGCTACACCTTC. Translated, it gives CTHEGGAGYTF.

This chain connects TRBV18 to TRBJ2-7, with D possibly TRBD1 on 6 matching bases. Germline V gives CDR1 KGHSH, CDR2 LQKENI. This CDR3 is 13 amino acids long. The V and J ends lost 5 bases and 4 bases respectively, with 12 bases between them. CDR3 amino acids: CASSARDTYEQYF. CDR3 DNA: TGTGCCAGCTCAGCGAGGGACACGTACGAGCAGTACTTC.

J is TRBJ2-2 and V is TRBV28; D gene ambiguous. Germline loops: CDR1 MDHEN, CDR2 SYDVKM. The germline V and J ends were trimmed by 2 bases and 3 bases, with 7 bases remaining between them. This CDR3 is built from 14 residues. Here the CDR3 DNA reads TGTGCCAGCAGTTTAGCTGGGGACACCGGGGAGCTGTTTTTT. It specifies CASSLAGDTGELFF.

The chain links TRBV7-3 to TRBJ2-1, with 9 bases lining up with TRBD2. Germline V lookup: CDR1 SGHTA, CDR2 FQGTGA. The CDR3 sequence is 16 residues long. With 5 bases clipped from V and 4 bases from J, the junction kept 9 bases outside the gene matches. This chain's CDR3 is CASSPRSGRLYNEQFF. Written as DNA, the CDR3 is TGTGCCAGCAGCCCGCGGAGCGGGAGGTTGTACAATGAGCAGTTCTTC.

This chain joins TRBV9 and TRBJ1-2, with TRBD1 matching 10 bases. V was clipped by 1 base and J by 6 bases; unmatched bases: 9. The CDR3 loop spans 16 amino acids. Germline V gene sequence: CDR1 SGDLS, CDR2 YYNGEE. The CDR3 is CASSVLPGDRGDGYTF. In DNA, the CDR3 is TGTGCCAGCAGCGTACTTCCGGGGGACAGGGGAGATGGCTACACCTTC.

The CDR3 loop is CASHQTSGSRRETQYF. CDR3 DNA sequence: TGTGCCAGCCACCAGACTAGCGGGAGTCGGCGAGAGACCCAGTACTTC. The V and J genes are TRBV6-1 and TRBJ2-5, with 12 nucleotides matching TRBD2. J was trimmed by 4 bases and V by 8 bases; bases with no gene match: 11. The CDR3 has 16 amino acids. CDR1 and CDR2 from the germline V gene are MNHNS and SASEGT.